This entry lists 27 T cell receptor beta chains sequenced from one sample in a study of T-cell memory formation after mild COVID-19. TCRdb ran MiXCR on the 5' RACE reads and lists one entry per CDR3 protein. In the table there are roughly 320,000 distinct CDR3 sequences, 28% of which are singletons. Sequenced sample: PBMCs or a T cell subset sorted from them (not recorded which). Every receptor here comes from an adult woman who had mild COVID-19 (a few samples of this study predate the infection). Cell type and time point are not known.

The chain employs TRBV25-1 and TRBJ2-2; D is perhaps TRBD1 (5 bases). Trimming shortened V by 4 bases and J by 3 bases, and 12 bases separated the two germline ends. CDR1 and CDR2 (germline): MGHDK, SYGVNS. The CDR3 consists of 15 residues. CDR3 nucleotide sequence: TGTGCCAGCAGTGTTGGGGCAGCTGACACCGGGGAGCTGTTTTTT. It is translated as CASSVGAADTGELFF.

The chain is built from TRBV9 and TRBJ2-7; TRBD2 aligns across 8 bases. CDR3 size: 16 residues. J gave up 5 bases and V 3 bases, and 13 bases lay outside the gene matches. Germline V gene lookup returns CDR1 SGDLS and CDR2 YYNGEE. The CDR3 is CASSASVGGGLDEQYF. In nucleotides, the CDR3 is TGTGCCAGCAGCGCCTCTGTGGGCGGGGGGTTAGACGAGCAGTACTTC.

This chain joins TRBV7-8 and TRBJ1-2; TRBD1 might be the D (6 bases). The CDR3 loop spans 13 amino acids. The germline V gene encodes CDR1 SGHVS and CDR2 FQNEAQ. Trimming cost V 4 bases and J 8 bases, with 14 bases left between them. The CDR3 protein is CASSSGTPRGYTF. The CDR3 DNA reads as TGTGCCAGCAGCTCCGGGACACCGCGGGGCTACACCTTC.

J is TRBJ1-2 and V is TRBV21-1. TRBV21-1 is assigned pseudogene status. The CDR3 spans 17 residues. CDR3 region: CASSNNWALIPNYGYTF. The CDR3 DNA reads TGTGCCAGCAGCAACAATTGGGCCCTGATCCCAAACTATGGCTACACCTTC.

V gene TRBV3-1 combines with J gene TRBJ2-2; D is unclear. V was trimmed by 1 base and J by 3 bases, leaving 15 bases between them. The length of the CDR3 is 17 residues. Germline V gene sequence: CDR1 LGHDT, CDR2 YNNKEL (reference sequence). This CDR3 reads CASSQVSRGSYTGELFF. The DNA for the CDR3 is TGTGCCAGCAGCCAAGTAAGTCGCGGCAGTTACACCGGGGAGCTGTTTTTT.

This clonotype was seen more than once but under ten times. The chain employs TRBV27 and TRBJ1-1; 7 nucleotides match TRBD1. There are 16 residues in the CDR3. The V gene end was trimmed by 0 bases and the J gene end by 4 bases; junction bases not matched to a gene: 8. The germline V gene has CDR1 MNHEY and CDR2 SMNVEV (reference sequence). Here the CDR3 reads CASSLSVDRAGTEAFF. The CDR3 nucleotides are TGTGCCAGCAGTTTATCGGTTGACAGGGCGGGCACTGAAGCTTTCTTT.

Turning to this clonotype: Mismatch with germline at one junction end may stem from a read error. V is TRBV5-1 and J is TRBJ2-3; TRBD2 matches at 7 bases. Per the germline V gene, CDR1 is SGHRS and CDR2 is YFSETQ. This CDR3 contains 14 residues. CDR3: CASSVETSRDTQYF. In DNA, the CDR3 is TGCGCCAGCAGCGTTGAGACTAGCAGAGATACGCAGTATTTT.

The DNA of the CDR3 is TGTGCCAGCAGCTCTGGACAGGGGAGGGCAGATACGCAGTATTTT. The encoded protein is CASSSGQGRADTQYF. The rearrangement joins TRBV7-9 to TRBJ2-3, with 9 bases aligning to TRBD1. V was pared by 4 bases and J by 4 bases, with 6 bases of the junction left unmatched. The CDR3 is 15 amino acids. Germline values: CDR1 SEHNR, CDR2 FQNEAQ (reference sequence).

The V gene is TRBV4-1, the J gene TRBJ1-6; 8 positions agree with TRBD1. Trimming removed 4 bases from V and 7 bases from J; junction bases left unmatched: 6. This CDR3 is built from 15 residues. Germline CDR1 MGHRA, CDR2 YSYEKL. CDR3 region: CASSPQGGRNSPLHF. In nucleotides, the CDR3 is TGCGCCAGCAGCCCACAGGGGGGGCGCAATTCACCCCTCCACTTT.

V gene TRBV20-1 combines with J gene TRBJ1-5; no firm D call. V was shortened by 1 base and J by 5 bases, with 12 bases between the two germline ends. Germline lookup yields CDR1 DFQATT and CDR2 SNEGSKA (reference sequence). The CDR3 covers 14 residues. In nucleotides, the CDR3 is TGCAGTGCTAGAGGCGCGGGGTACGATCAGCCCCAGCATTTT. Translation gives CSARGAGYDQPQHF.

The gene calls are TRBV30 and TRBJ1-1; the D is unclear. V lost 2 bases and J lost 6, with 16 bases in between. Germline V lookup: CDR1 GTSNPN, CDR2 SVGIG (reference sequence). The CDR3 extends over 14 amino acids. CDR3: CAWSPLARAPEAFF. CDR3 DNA: TGTGCCTGGAGTCCGCTGGCCCGGGCCCCTGAAGCTTTCTTT.

The chain carries TRBV6-6 and TRBJ2-1, with a tentative D call TRBD1 (6 bases). This CDR3 has 17 amino acids. With 2 bases removed from V and 0 bases from J, the gap between germline ends came to 14 bases. Germline CDR1 reads MNHNY; CDR2 reads SVGAGI (reference sequence). The CDR3 spells CASSYGWTESSYNEQFF. The CDR3 DNA is TGTGCCAGCAGTTACGGGTGGACAGAGAGCTCCTACAATGAGCAGTTCTTC.

This clonotype was seen a handful of times. The chain has TRBV20-1 and TRBJ2-3; 8 bases fit TRBD1. This CDR3 has 13 amino acids. Germline CDR1 is DFQATT and CDR2 is SNEGSKA (reference sequence). Trimming took 6 bases from V and 5 from J; bases not matched to a gene: 7. The CDR3 spells CSALGQGLDTQYF. Here the CDR3 DNA reads TGCAGTGCGCTCGGACAGGGATTAGATACGCAGTATTTT.

This chain joins TRBV6-2 or TRBV6-3 and TRBJ2-1; the D gene is possibly TRBD2 (5 bases). Trimming removed 2 bases from V and 7 bases from J, with 15 bases in between. The CDR3 contains 15 residues. The germline gives CDR1 MNHEY, CDR2 SVGEGT. CDR3 bases: TGTGCCAGCAGTTACCTAGCCACAAGCTCGAATGAGCAGTTCTTC. It is translated as CASSYLATSSNEQFF.

The chain links TRBV9 to TRBJ2-5, with TRBD2 identical over 13 bases. V lost 0 bases to trimming and J lost 6 bases; unmatched junction nucleotides: 5. This CDR3 comprises 16 residues. In germline, CDR1 is SGDLS, CDR2 YYNGEE. In nucleotides, the CDR3 is TGTGCCAGCAGCGTAGGGACTAGCGGGAGTTTGAAGACCCAGTACTTC. This encodes CASSVGTSGSLKTQYF.

There are many counts of this clonotype. The rearrangement joins TRBV20-1 to TRBJ1-5, with 11 bases aligning to TRBD1. CDR3 length: 17 amino acids. Germline values: CDR1 DFQATT, CDR2 SNEGSKA (reference sequence). V lost 0 bases and J lost 3; bases outside the gene matches: 7. The CDR3, as DNA: TGCAGTGCTAGAGATCCGAGGACAGGGGGCCTCAATCAGCCCCAGCATTTT. Translation gives CSARDPRTGGLNQPQHF.

The chain links TRBV6-5 to TRBJ2-2; TRBD2 agrees at 7 bases. The CDR3 has 16 amino acids. The germline V gene has CDR1 MNHEY and CDR2 SVGAGI. V gave up 0 bases and J gave up 2 bases; unmatched junction bases: 3. CDR3 sequence (DNA): TGTGCCAGCAGTTACTCGGGCGGGAGAAACACCGGGGAGCTGTTTTTT. Its protein is CASSYSGGRNTGELFF.

The V call is TRBV27, the J call TRBJ2-2; no clear D gene. Germline CDR1 MNHEY, CDR2 SMNVEV (reference sequence). The CDR3 has 14 residues. V was shortened by 10 bases and J by 4 bases, with 16 bases between the two germline ends. This CDR3 is CATTKSRSTGELFF. CDR3 DNA sequence: TGTGCCACCACTAAGTCGAGATCCACCGGGGAGCTGTTTTTT.

This chain links TRBV3-1 with TRBJ2-3, with D perhaps matching TRBD1 or TRBD2 (6 bases each). CDR3 length: 17 amino acids. Germline V CDR1 and CDR2: LGHDT, YNNKEL (reference sequence). V was trimmed by 4 bases and J by 4 bases, leaving 21 bases between them. The CDR3 bases are TGTGCCAGCAGCCCGAACGACCGACTAGAGGGGGCAGATACGCAGTATTTT. Translation: CASSPNDRLEGADTQYF.

Here the CDR3 reads CASSLGGGGADTQYF. The DNA of the CDR3 is TGTGCCAGCAGCTTAGGAGGGGGCGGCGCAGATACGCAGTATTTT. J is TRBJ2-3 and V is TRBV7-6, with TRBD1 matching over 7 bases. The trim removed 1 base at V and 4 bases at J, leaving 5 bases unmatched. The CDR3 sequence is 15 residues long. The germline V gene has CDR1 SGHVS and CDR2 FNYEAQ.

This chain uses TRBV24-1 with TRBJ2-7; 7 positions agree with TRBD2. This CDR3 has 15 residues. Germline V gene sequence: CDR1 KGHDR, CDR2 SFDVKD. The J segment lost 3 bases and the V segment lost 5 bases, leaving 9 bases of the junction unmatched. The CDR3: CATSGSAGDNYEQYF. The CDR3 region has the DNA TGTGCCACCAGTGGTTCGGCGGGAGATAACTACGAGCAGTACTTC.

The CDR3 coding sequence is TGTGCCAGCTCACCACCCGCAGGGGGGTACCAAGAGACCCAGTACTTC. This gives the protein CASSPPAGGYQETQYF. The chain is built from TRBV18 and TRBJ2-5; the D gene is possibly TRBD1 (7 bases). Germline values: CDR1 KGHSH, CDR2 LQKENI. The CDR3 is made up of 16 amino acids. Trimming took off 0 bases at V and 0 bases at J, with 11 bases between the two ends.

In this sample, this clonotype turned up a few times. The chain combines TRBV29-1 with TRBJ2-3; D may be TRBD1 (5 bases). The CDR3 length is 14 residues. The V gene lost 6 bases and the J gene lost 1 base, with 14 bases spanning the gap. The germline V gene has CDR1 SQVTM and CDR2 ANQGSEA. The CDR3 coding sequence is TGCAGCGTAGACAGTCCTCAGGGCACAGATACGCAGTATTTT. Encoded protein: CSVDSPQGTDTQYF.

In its sample, this clonotype was seen many times. V usage is TRBV4-1 and J usage is TRBJ2-1; 15 bases line up with TRBD2. Germline assignment: CDR1 MGHRA and CDR2 YSYEKL. CDR3 size: 18 residues. The J segment lost 4 bases and the V segment lost 4 bases, leaving 8 bases of the junction unmatched. CDR3 nucleotides: TGCGCCAGCAGCCGAGGACTAGCGGGGGGGCTAGGTTACAATGAGCAGTTCTTC. This translates into CASSRGLAGGLGYNEQFF.

The chain couples TRBV6-5 to TRBJ1-6; no firm D call. The germline gives CDR1 MNHEY, CDR2 SVGAGI. CDR3 length: 14 amino acids. V was shortened by 4 bases and J by 7 bases, with 11 bases between the two germline ends. CDR3 protein: CASSSSYSNSPLHF. The CDR3 nucleotides are TGTGCCAGCAGTTCGTCCTACTCGAATTCACCCCTCCACTTT.

V usage is TRBV20-1 and J usage is TRBJ2-2; TRBD2 aligns across 7 bases. CDR3 length: 15 residues. Per germline, CDR1 DFQATT and CDR2 SNEGSKA (reference sequence). V lost 6 bases to trimming and J lost 1 base; unmatched junction nucleotides: 8. The CDR3 is CSAHSSGQNTGELFF. The DNA of the CDR3 is TGCAGTGCGCACTCTAGCGGCCAGAACACCGGGGAGCTGTTTTTT.

This clonotype was recorded a few times. This chain connects TRBV29-1 to TRBJ2-7; D unresolved. The germline V and J ends were trimmed by 4 bases and 0 bases, with 7 bases remaining between them. CDR1 and CDR2 (germline): SQVTM, ANQGSEA. The CDR3 is made up of 12 amino acids. The CDR3, as DNA: TGCAGCGTTGTAAAACCCTCCTACGAGCAGTACTTC. It translates to CSVVKPSYEQYF.